This entry is about one T cell receptor beta chain. The antigen it binds to is not known. Base qualities are not provided; no much larger clone lies one nucleotide away. The data were taken from a study of immune evolution from preneoplasia to lung adenocarcinoma listed by TCRdb under 2021. Regarding the research as a whole: HLA loss of heterozygosity was found in 6.5% to 8% of AIS, roughly 15% of MIA and under 40% of ADC lesions, and in no AAH lesions. The study profiled immune contexture across lung adenocarcinoma precursors and invasive adenocarcinoma using immune gene expression, TCR sequencing and multiplex immunofluorescence. Resected precursor lesions (AAH, AIS, MIA) and invasive adenocarcinomas were compared against paired morphologically normal lung tissue. The sample size was set by how many specimens were available, not by a prior power calculation. The immune data were combined with whole exome sequencing and methylation data from the same cohort of nodules. In total, the cohort included 53 patients with pulmonary nodules, all of whom underwent surgical resection. TCR sequencing data came from 51 patients. The study reported that more than 85 samples were used for TCR sequencing. Class I HLA alleles were inferred from exome data with POLYSOLVER, and allele-specific HLA loss was detected with LOHHLA. Beyond this particular receptor, the publication reports: KRAS-mutant nodules showed the highest T cell clonality compared with EGFR-mutant or double wild-type lesions. All patients were from Japan and China, so applicability to Western populations was uncertain. The findings reflected association rather than direct causation, and larger cohorts with long-term follow-up and longitudinal biopsies were considered necessary. Top T cell clone frequencies were highest in normal lung and appeared to decrease progressively from AAH through AIS, MIA and invasive adenocarcinoma. Normal lung showed the highest clonality, whereas later-stage lesions appeared to have higher T cell density and diversity but lower clonality.

The immunoSEQ hsTCRbeta Kit was used to sequence TCR beta CDR3 regions from DNA. From the authors' description of their analysis: The ImmunoSEQ Analyzer was used to analyse the TCR sequencing data. T cell clonality was calculated on productive rearrangements as 1 minus Pielou's evenness. To measure T cell diversity, the inverse Simpson index was applied to productive templates. T cell density was TCR beta template counts normalized to usable DNA, estimated by amplifying and sequencing housekeeping genes. Two-sided Kruskal-Wallis tests were used to compare TCR metrics across histologic stages. The table comes from immuneACCESS by way of TCRdb, which keeps in-frame sequences with V and J called. Part of the clones is missing from these tables; in studies checked, under half for an unresolved V gene and the rest for unknown reasons. The V and J calls and clone size are taken from that table; D and trimming were inferred from the DNA. The sample table contains some 10,000 clones; only one count was recorded for roughly 80% of them. The ten top clones hold less than 3.5% of the sample.

Patients underwent resection in Japan or China between about 2014 and 2017. Two lung cancer pathologists independently confirmed the histologic diagnosis of each case on H&E slides. To enrich premalignant or tumor cells for nucleic acid extraction, macro-dissection was performed after pathologic assessment. The AllPrep DNA/RNA FFPE Kit was used to isolate DNA from FFPE tissue. Trimming takes 9 bases from V and 3 bases from J, and the germline ends sit 21 bases apart. According to the germline V gene, CDR1 reads SGHNT and CDR2 reads YENEEA. Spanning cysteine to phenylalanine, the CDR3 consists of 16 amino acids. The retained sequence is limited to the CDR3, 48 bases, with the frame set at the first base.

What was sequenced was FFPE minimally invasive lung adenocarcinoma tissue. Taken with the paper, the label for cell subset or site translates to: micro-invasive lung adenocarcinoma (MIA). This chain is built from TRBV11-3 and TRBJ2-1; the D gene assignment is perhaps TRBD1 or TRBD2, with each matching 5 bases. The sequence was collected from a person aged 65 to 85 with lung adenocarcinoma. The DNA is as follows: TGTGCCAGTCACCTTTCGGGGCAGACTCTCTACAATGAGCAGTTCTTC. Translated, it gives CASHLSGQTLYNEQFF.